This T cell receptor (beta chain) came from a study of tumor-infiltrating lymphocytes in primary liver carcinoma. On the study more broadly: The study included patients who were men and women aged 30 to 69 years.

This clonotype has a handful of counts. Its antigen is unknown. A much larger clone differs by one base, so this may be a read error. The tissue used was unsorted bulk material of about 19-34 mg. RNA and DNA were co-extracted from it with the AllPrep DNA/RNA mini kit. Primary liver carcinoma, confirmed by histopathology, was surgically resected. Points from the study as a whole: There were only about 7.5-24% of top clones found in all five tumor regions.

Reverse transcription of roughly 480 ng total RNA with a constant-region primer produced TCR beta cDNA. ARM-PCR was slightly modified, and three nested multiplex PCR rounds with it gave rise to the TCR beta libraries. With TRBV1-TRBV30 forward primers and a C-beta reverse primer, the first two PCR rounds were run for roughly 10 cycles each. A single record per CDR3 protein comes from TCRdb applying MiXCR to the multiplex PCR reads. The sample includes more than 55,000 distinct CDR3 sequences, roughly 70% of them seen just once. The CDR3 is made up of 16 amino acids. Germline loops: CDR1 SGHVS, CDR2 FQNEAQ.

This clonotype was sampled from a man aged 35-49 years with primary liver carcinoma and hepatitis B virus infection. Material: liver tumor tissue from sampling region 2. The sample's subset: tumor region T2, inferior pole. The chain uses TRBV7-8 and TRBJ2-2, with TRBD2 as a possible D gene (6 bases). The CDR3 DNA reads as TGTGCCAGCAGCCATCTAGAGGTTCCCAACACCGGGGGGCTGTTTTTT. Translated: CASSHLEVPNTGGLFF.